This T cell receptor beta chain was retrieved from a study of CD8 T cells in Susac syndrome. Random hexamers primed reverse transcription of roughly 0.45 to 1 ug RNA. TCRdb redid the calling of the immunoSEQ multiplex PCR reads with MiXCR, one entry per CDR3 protein. The sample holds 110,000 or so distinct CDR3 sequences, 94% seen once. Germline trimming cut 5 bases from V and 4 bases from J; bases unmatched to any gene: 6. Germline lookup yields CDR1 SQVTM and CDR2 ANQGSEA. This CDR3 comprises 14 residues. Sequenced material: CD4+ T cells from PBMCs. The J gene is TRBJ2-3, the V gene TRBV29-1; 10 bases are a match to TRBD2. This clonotype was obtained from a human donor in good health. The CDR3 region has the DNA TGCAGCGTTCTAGCGGGAGTGAGGGCAGATACGCAGTATTTT. Protein sequence: CSVLAGVRADTQYF.